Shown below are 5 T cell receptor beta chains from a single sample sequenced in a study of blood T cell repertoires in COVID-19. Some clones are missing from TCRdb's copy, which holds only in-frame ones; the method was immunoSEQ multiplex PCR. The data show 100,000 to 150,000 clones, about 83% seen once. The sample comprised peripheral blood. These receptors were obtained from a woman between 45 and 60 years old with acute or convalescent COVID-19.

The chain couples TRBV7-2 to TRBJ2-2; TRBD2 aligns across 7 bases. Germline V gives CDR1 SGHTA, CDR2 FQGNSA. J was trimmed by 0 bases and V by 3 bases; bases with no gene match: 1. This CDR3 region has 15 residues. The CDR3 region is CASSLSGANTGELFF. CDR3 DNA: TGTGCCAGCAGCTTGAGCGGGGCGAACACCGGGGAGCTGTTTTTT.

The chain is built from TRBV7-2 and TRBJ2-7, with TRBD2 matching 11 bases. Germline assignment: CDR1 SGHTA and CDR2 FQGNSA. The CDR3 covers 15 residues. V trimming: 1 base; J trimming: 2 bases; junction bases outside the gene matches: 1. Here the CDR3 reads CASSLVAGGTYEQYF. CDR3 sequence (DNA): TGTGCCAGCAGCTTAGTAGCGGGGGGGACCTACGAGCAGTACTTC.

CDR3 sequence reads: CSVAGGKQYF. In nucleotides, the CDR3 is TGCAGCGTTGCTGGCGGTAAGCAGTATTTT. The chain has TRBV29-1 and TRBJ2-3; D call uncertain. V lost 4 bases and J lost 11, with 10 bases in between. Germline V gene data show CDR1 as SQVTM and CDR2 as ANQGSEA. This CDR3 has 10 amino acids.

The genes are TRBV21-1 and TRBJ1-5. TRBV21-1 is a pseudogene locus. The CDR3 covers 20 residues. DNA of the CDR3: TGTGCCAGCAGCAAAGAGAGTTTGCCCGCACTACGGAGGTGTACTCAGCCCCAGCATTTT. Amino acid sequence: CASSKESLPALRRCTQPQHF.

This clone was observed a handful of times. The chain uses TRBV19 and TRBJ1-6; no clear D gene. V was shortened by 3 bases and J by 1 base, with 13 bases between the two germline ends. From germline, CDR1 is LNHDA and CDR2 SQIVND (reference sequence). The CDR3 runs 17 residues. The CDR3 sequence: CASSMDSGESYNSPLHF. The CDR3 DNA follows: TGTGCCAGTAGTATGGATTCGGGAGAGTCCTATAATTCACCCCTCCACTTT.